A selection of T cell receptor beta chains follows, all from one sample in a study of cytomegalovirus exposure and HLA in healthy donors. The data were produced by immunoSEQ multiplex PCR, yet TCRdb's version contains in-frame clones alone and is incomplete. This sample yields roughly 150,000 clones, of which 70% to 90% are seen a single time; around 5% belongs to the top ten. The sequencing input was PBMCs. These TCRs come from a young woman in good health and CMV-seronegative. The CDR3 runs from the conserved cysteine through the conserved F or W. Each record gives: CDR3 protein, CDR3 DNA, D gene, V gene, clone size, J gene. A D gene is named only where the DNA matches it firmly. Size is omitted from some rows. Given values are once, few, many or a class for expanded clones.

CDR3 protein: CASSVPSGGGPDNEQFF; CDR3 DNA: TGTGCCAGCAGCGTCCCCTCCGGCGGGGGACCAGACAATGAGCAGTTCTTC; D gene: TRBD2; V gene: TRBV9; clone size: once; J gene: TRBJ2-1
CDR3 protein: CASSLQGGLKTFF; CDR3 DNA: TGTGCCAGCAGTTTACAGGGCGGATTAAAAACTTTCTTT; D gene: NA; V gene: TRBV28; clone size: NA; J gene: TRBJ1-1
CDR3 protein: CASSYTGTGGEKLFF; CDR3 DNA: TGTGCCAGCAGTTATACCGGGACAGGGGGAGAAAAACTGTTTTTT; D gene: TRBD1; V gene: TRBV6-5; clone size: NA; J gene: TRBJ1-4
CDR3 protein: CATSRDPFRGKNTIYF; CDR3 DNA: TGTGCCACCAGCAGAGATCCCTTTCGTGGTAAAAACACCATATATTTT; D gene: NA; V gene: TRBV15; clone size: NA; J gene: TRBJ1-3
CDR3 protein: CSVDPGFYGYTF; CDR3 DNA: TGCAGCGTTGATCCAGGGTTCTATGGCTACACCTTC; D gene: NA; V gene: TRBV29-1; clone size: NA; J gene: TRBJ1-2
CDR3 protein: CASSPTPDMNTEAFF; CDR3 DNA: TGCGCCAGCAGTCCCACCCCCGACATGAACACTGAAGCTTTCTTT; D gene: NA; V gene: TRBV4-1; clone size: NA; J gene: TRBJ1-1
CDR3 protein: CASRPTGTGTQPQHF; CDR3 DNA: TGTGCCAGCAGACCGACCGGGACAGGGACCCAGCCCCAGCATTTT; D gene: TRBD1; V gene: TRBV6-5; clone size: NA; J gene: TRBJ1-5
CDR3 protein: CASSLGAGGRETQYF; CDR3 DNA: TGTGCCAGCAGCTTGGGTGCGGGGGGGAGGGAGACCCAGTACTTC; D gene: TRBD2; V gene: TRBV5-4; clone size: NA; J gene: TRBJ2-5
CDR3 protein: CASSFWGGDQETQYF; CDR3 DNA: TGTGCCAGCAGCTTCTGGGGCGGAGACCAAGAGACCCAGTACTTC; D gene: NA; V gene: TRBV7-9; clone size: NA; J gene: TRBJ2-5
CDR3 protein: CAWSIGYTGELFF; CDR3 DNA: TGTGCCTGGAGTATAGGGTACACCGGGGAGCTGTTTTTT; D gene: NA; V gene: TRBV30; clone size: few; J gene: TRBJ2-2
CDR3 protein: CASSLWGQPQHF; CDR3 DNA: TGTGCCAGCAGTTTATGGGGTCAGCCCCAGCATTTT; D gene: NA; V gene: TRBV27; clone size: few; J gene: TRBJ1-5
CDR3 protein: CASSLVATGGGSQETQYF; CDR3 DNA: TGTGCCAGCAGCTTAGTAGCCACAGGGGGCGGTTCCCAAGAGACCCAGTACTTC; D gene: TRBD1; V gene: TRBV7-6; clone size: once; J gene: TRBJ2-5
CDR3 protein: CSVSGIKDTGELFF; CDR3 DNA: TGCAGCGTTAGCGGAATAAAGGACACCGGGGAGCTGTTTTTT; D gene: NA; V gene: TRBV29-1; clone size: NA; J gene: TRBJ2-2
CDR3 protein: CAWTPGQGGTEAFF; CDR3 DNA: TGTGCCTGGACTCCGGGACAGGGGGGCACTGAAGCTTTCTTT; D gene: TRBD1; V gene: TRBV30; clone size: NA; J gene: TRBJ1-1